The present T cell receptor beta chain was sequenced within a study of blood T cells in healthy people across ages. Notes on the study in general: Unknown donor CMV status possibly confounded expanded clonotype changes.

This CDR3 has 12 amino acids. V was shortened by 0 bases and J by 6 bases, with 6 bases between the two germline ends. CDR1 and CDR2 (germline): LNHNV, YYDKDF (reference sequence). Points on this clonotype: Its antigen is not known.

Per sample, extraction of total RNA gave at least 5.5 micrograms in every case. PCR was performed a second time for roughly 6 to 12 cycles using a sample-barcoded 5' primer and a J-beta primer mix. TCRdb reprocessed the 5' RACE reads with MiXCR, giving one entry per CDR3 protein. In the table there are 1.5 million to 2 million distinct CDR3 sequences, about 49% of which are singletons. Sequenced material: blood. The V gene is TRBV15, the J gene TRBJ2-7; D gene ambiguous. The sequence was obtained from a woman aged 40 to 50 in good health. The CDR3 DNA follows: TGTGCCACCAGCAGAGAAGGGATCGAGCAGTACTTC. Its translation is CATSREGIEQYF.